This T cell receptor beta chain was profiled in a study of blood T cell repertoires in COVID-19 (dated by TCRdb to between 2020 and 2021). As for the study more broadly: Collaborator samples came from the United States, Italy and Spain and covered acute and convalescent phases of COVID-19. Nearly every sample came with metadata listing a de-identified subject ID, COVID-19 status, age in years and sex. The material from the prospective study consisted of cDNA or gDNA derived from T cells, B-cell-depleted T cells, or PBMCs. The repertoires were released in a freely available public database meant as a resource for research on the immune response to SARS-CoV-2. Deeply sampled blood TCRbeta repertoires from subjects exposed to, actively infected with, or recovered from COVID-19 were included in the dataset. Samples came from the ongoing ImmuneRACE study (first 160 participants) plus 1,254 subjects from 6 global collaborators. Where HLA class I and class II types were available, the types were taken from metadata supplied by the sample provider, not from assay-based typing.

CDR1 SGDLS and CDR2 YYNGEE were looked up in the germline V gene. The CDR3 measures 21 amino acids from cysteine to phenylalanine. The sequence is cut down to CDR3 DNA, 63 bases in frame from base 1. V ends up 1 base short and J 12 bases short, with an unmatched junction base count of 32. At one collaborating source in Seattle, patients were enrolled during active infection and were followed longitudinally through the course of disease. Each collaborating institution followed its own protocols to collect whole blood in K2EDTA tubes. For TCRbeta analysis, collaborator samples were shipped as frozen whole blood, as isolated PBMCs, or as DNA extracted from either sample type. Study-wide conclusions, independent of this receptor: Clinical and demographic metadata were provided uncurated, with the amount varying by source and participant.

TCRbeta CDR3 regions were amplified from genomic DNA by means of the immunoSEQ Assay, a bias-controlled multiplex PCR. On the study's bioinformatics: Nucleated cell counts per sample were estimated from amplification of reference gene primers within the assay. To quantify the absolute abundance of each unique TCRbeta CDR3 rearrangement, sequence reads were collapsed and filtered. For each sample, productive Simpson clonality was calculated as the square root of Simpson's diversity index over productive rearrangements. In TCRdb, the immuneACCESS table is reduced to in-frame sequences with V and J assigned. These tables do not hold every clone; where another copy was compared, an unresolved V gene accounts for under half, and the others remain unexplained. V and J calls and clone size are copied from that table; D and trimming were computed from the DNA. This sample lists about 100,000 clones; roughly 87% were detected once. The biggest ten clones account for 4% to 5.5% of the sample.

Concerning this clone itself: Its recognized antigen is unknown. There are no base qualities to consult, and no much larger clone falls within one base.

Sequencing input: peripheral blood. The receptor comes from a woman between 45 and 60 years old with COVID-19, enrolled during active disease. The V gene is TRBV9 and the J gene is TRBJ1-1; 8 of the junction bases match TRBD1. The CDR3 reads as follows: CASSVNSRGSTQGEQHMGPFF. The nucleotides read TGTGCCAGCAGCGTAAACAGCCGTGGATCCACACAGGGGGAGCAACATATGGGACCTTTCTTT.